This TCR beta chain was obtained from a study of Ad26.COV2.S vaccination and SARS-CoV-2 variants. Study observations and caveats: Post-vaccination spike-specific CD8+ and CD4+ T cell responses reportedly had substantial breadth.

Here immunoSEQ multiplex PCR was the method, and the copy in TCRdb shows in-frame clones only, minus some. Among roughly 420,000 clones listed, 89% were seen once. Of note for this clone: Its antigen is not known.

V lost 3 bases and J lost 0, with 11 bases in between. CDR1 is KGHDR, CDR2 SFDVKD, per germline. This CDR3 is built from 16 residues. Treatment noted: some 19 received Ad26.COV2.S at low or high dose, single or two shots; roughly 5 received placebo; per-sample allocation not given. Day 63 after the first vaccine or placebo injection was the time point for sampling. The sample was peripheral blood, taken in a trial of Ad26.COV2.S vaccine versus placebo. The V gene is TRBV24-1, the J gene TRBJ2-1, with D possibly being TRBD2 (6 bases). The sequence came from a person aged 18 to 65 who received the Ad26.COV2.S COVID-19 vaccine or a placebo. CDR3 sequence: CATSDNLADSYNEQFF. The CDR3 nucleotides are TGTGCCACCAGTGATAATTTAGCGGACTCCTACAATGAGCAGTTCTTC.